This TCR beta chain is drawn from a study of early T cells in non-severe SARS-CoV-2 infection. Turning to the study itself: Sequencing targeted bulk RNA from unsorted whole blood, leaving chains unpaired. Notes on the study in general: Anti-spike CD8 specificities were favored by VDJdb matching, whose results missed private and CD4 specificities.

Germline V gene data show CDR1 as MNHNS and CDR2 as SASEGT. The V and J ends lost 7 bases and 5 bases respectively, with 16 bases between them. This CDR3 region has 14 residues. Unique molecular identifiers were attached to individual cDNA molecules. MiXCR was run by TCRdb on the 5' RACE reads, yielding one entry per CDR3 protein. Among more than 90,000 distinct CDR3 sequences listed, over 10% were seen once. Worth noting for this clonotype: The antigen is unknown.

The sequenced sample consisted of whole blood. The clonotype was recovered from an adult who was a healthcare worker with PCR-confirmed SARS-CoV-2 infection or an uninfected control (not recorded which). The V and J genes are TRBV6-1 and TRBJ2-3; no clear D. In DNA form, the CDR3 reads TGTGCCAGCATTCCGTCCGGCGTAAAAGATACGCAGTATTTT. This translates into CASIPSGVKDTQYF.